Listed below are T cell receptor beta chains from one sample, sequenced in a study of T cells in Graves' hyperthyroidism and ophthalmopathy. One entry per CDR3 protein, called by TCRdb with MiXCR from the multiplex PCR reads. This table holds fewer than 450,000 distinct CDR3 sequences, about 15% found once. The sequencing input was blood. These receptors were taken from an older woman with Graves' ophthalmopathy. The CDR3 runs from the conserved cysteine through the conserved F or W. The order of the fields is V gene, D gene, CDR3 length, J gene, clone size, CDR3 DNA, CDR3 protein. D genes are given only for firm matches. Only part of the rows carry a size: once, few, many, or a class if the clone is expanded.

V: TRBV10-3; D: -; length: 16; J: TRBJ2-3; size: many; DNA: TGTGCCATCAGTGAGAGGGTTGGTCAGCTCACAGATACGCAGTATTTT; CDR3: CAISERVGQLTDTQYF
V: TRBV7-9; D: -; length: 13; J: TRBJ2-5; size: -; DNA: TGTGCCAGCAGTCCTCAGAACCAAGAGACCCAGTACTTC; CDR3: CASSPQNQETQYF
V: TRBV2; D: TRBD1; length: 14; J: TRBJ2-2; size: few; DNA: TGTGCCAGCAGGGCTGGGACAGGACCCGGGGAGCTGTTTTTT; CDR3: CASRAGTGPGELFF
V: TRBV20-1; D: -; length: 14; J: TRBJ2-2; size: many; DNA: TGCAGTGCTAGAAGTGACTTGTACACCGGGGAGCTGTTTTTT; CDR3: CSARSDLYTGELFF
V: TRBV10-3; D: TRBD1; length: 12; J: TRBJ2-5; size: many; DNA: TGTGCCATCGGGGACAGGGGAGAGACCCAGTACTTC; CDR3: CAIGDRGETQYF
V: TRBV18; D: -; length: 15; J: TRBJ1-5; size: many; DNA: TGTGCCAGCTCACCAATGGGGCAGCATAATCAGCCCCAGCATTTT; CDR3: CASSPMGQHNQPQHF
V: TRBV20-1; D: -; length: 12; J: TRBJ2-5; size: many; DNA: TGCAGTGCTTGCCCGGTGGGGGAGACCCAGTACTTC; CDR3: CSACPVGETQYF
V: TRBV6-1; D: -; length: 16; J: TRBJ1-1; size: many; DNA: TGTGCCAGCAGTTCAGGGGCAGGGAGGAAGAACACTGAAGCTTTCTTT; CDR3: CASSSGAGRKNTEAFF
V: TRBV11-2; D: -; length: 16; J: TRBJ2-6; size: -; DNA: TGTGCCAGCAGCCTACTCTTGGGTTCTGGGGCCAACGTCCTGACTTTC; CDR3: CASSLLLGSGANVLTF
V: TRBV6-5; D: -; length: 15; J: TRBJ2-7; size: many; DNA: TGTGCCAGCAGTTACTCTAGCGGAGCACCCTACGAGCAGTACTTC; CDR3: CASSYSSGAPYEQYF
V: TRBV19; D: TRBD1; length: 15; J: TRBJ2-3; size: -; DNA: TGTGCCAGTGGGACAGGAGCCCCTAGCACAGATACGCAGTATTTT; CDR3: CASGTGAPSTDTQYF
V: TRBV27; D: -; length: 15; J: TRBJ2-1; size: -; DNA: TGTGCCAGCAGGGGTTGGGGGGTTTCTTACAATGAGCAGTTCTTC; CDR3: CASRGWGVSYNEQFF
V: TRBV5-1; D: -; length: 14; J: TRBJ2-4; size: -; DNA: TGCGCCAGCAGCTTGGCGGGATCCAAAAACATTCAGTACTTC; CDR3: CASSLAGSKNIQYF
V: TRBV4-2; D: -; length: 14; J: TRBJ2-6; size: few; DNA: TGTGCCAGCAGCCAAGGCCCTGGGGCCAACGTCCTGACTTTC; CDR3: CASSQGPGANVLTF
V: TRBV19; D: TRBD2; length: 18; J: TRBJ2-1; size: -; DNA: TGTGCCAGTAGTATAGATCTGCGTCGCGGGAGTTTTATGAATGAGCAGTTCTTC; CDR3: CASSIDLRRGSFMNEQFF
V: TRBV12-3/TRBV12-4; D: TRBD2; length: 17; J: TRBJ2-7; size: many; DNA: TGTGCCAGCAGTGTTGGGACTAGCGGGAGCTCGCCCTACGAGCAGTACTTC; CDR3: CASSVGTSGSSPYEQYF
V: TRBV12-3/TRBV12-4; D: -; length: 14; J: TRBJ1-2; size: many; DNA: TGTGCCAGCACCCCAGGGTTATCGTACTATGGCTACACCTTC; CDR3: CASTPGLSYYGYTF
V: TRBV2; D: -; length: 14; J: TRBJ1-2; size: few; DNA: TGTGCCAGCAGTGAAGCTAAGGGAGGCTATGGCTACACCTTC; CDR3: CASSEAKGGYGYTF
V: TRBV20-1; D: -; length: 10; J: TRBJ2-1; size: many; DNA: TGCAGCCTCTGGGGGGATGAGCAGTTCTTC; CDR3: CSLWGDEQFF
V: TRBV5-1; D: TRBD1; length: 14; J: TRBJ2-3; size: -; DNA: TGCGCCAGCAGCATGGACAGGGAGGCAGATACGCAGTATTTT; CDR3: CASSMDREADTQYF
V: TRBV28; D: -; length: 15; J: TRBJ2-1; size: many; DNA: TGTGCCAGCAGTCAACAGACGAGCTCCTACAATGAGCAGTTCTTC; CDR3: CASSQQTSSYNEQFF
V: TRBV27; D: TRBD2; length: 14; J: TRBJ2-3; size: -; DNA: TGTGCCAGCAGAGCTAGCGGTCGCACAGATACGCAGTATTTT; CDR3: CASRASGRTDTQYF
V: TRBV2; D: TRBD2; length: 15; J: TRBJ2-3; size: many; DNA: TGTGCCAGCAAGAAACTAGCGGGAGGAACAGATACGCAGTATTTT; CDR3: CASKKLAGGTDTQYF
V: TRBV24-1; D: TRBD1; length: 14; J: TRBJ2-2; size: -; DNA: TGTGCCACCAGGGGGACAGGAAACACCGGGGAGCTGTTTTTT; CDR3: CATRGTGNTGELFF
V: TRBV9; D: -; length: 15; J: TRBJ1-5; size: -; DNA: TGTGCCAGCAATAGTCTGGGTAATAGCAATCAGCCCCAGCATTTT; CDR3: CASNSLGNSNQPQHF
V: TRBV10-3; D: -; length: 15; J: TRBJ2-7; size: many; DNA: TGTGCCACCCAGCCAACCGGGACACAACCCTACGAGCAGTACTTC; CDR3: CATQPTGTQPYEQYF
V: TRBV10-3; D: -; length: 14; J: TRBJ2-5; size: many; DNA: TGTGCCATCAGTGAGTTAGGTATTAGGGAGACCCAGTACTTC; CDR3: CAISELGIRETQYF
V: TRBV20-1; D: TRBD1; length: 14; J: TRBJ2-5; size: -; DNA: TGCAGTGCTTGCCAGGGGGTGCCCCAAGAGACCCAGTACTTC; CDR3: CSACQGVPQETQYF
V: TRBV7-9; D: TRBD2; length: 17; J: TRBJ2-1; size: -; DNA: TGTGCCAGCAGCTCGCTATCAGCGGGAGGCTCCTACAATGAGCAGTTCTTC; CDR3: CASSSLSAGGSYNEQFF
V: TRBV7-2; D: -; length: 14; J: TRBJ2-7; size: -; DNA: TGTGCCAGCAGCCCCCGCAGGCCTCCCTACGAGCAGTACTTC; CDR3: CASSPRRPPYEQYF
V: TRBV28; D: -; length: 13; J: TRBJ2-5; size: many; DNA: TGTGCCAGCAAGGACGGATTGCAAGAGACCCAGTACTTC; CDR3: CASKDGLQETQYF
V: TRBV28; D: -; length: 12; J: TRBJ2-1; size: many; DNA: TGTGCCAGCAGTTTAAATTGGAATGAGCAGTTCTTC; CDR3: CASSLNWNEQFF
V: TRBV19; D: -; length: 14; J: TRBJ1-1; size: -; DNA: TGTGCCAGTAGTATAAGACAGCTGAACACTGAAGCTTTCTTT; CDR3: CASSIRQLNTEAFF
V: TRBV2; D: TRBD2; length: 16; J: TRBJ2-5; size: many; DNA: TGTGCCAGCAGCTTGGGACTAGCGGGAGGGGAGGAGACCCAGTACTTC; CDR3: CASSLGLAGGEETQYF
V: TRBV24-1; D: TRBD1; length: 16; J: TRBJ2-3; size: many; DNA: TGTGCCACCAGTGAGGCCGGGACAGACGACACAGATACGCAGTATTTT; CDR3: CATSEAGTDDTDTQYF
V: TRBV20-1; D: -; length: 15; J: TRBJ2-7; size: -; DNA: TGCAGTGCTAGTTCGACCCAGCTCCACTCCTACGAGCAGTACTTC; CDR3: CSASSTQLHSYEQYF
V: TRBV9; D: TRBD2; length: 14; J: TRBJ2-7; size: few; DNA: TGTGCCAGCAGCGCCGGGACTAGCTCCTACGAGCAGTACTTC; CDR3: CASSAGTSSYEQYF
V: TRBV20-1; D: -; length: 12; J: TRBJ2-3; size: many; DNA: TGCAGTGCTACCGCGGGCACAGATACGCAGTATTTT; CDR3: CSATAGTDTQYF
V: TRBV6-2/TRBV6-3; D: TRBD2; length: 19; J: TRBJ2-1; size: -; DNA: TGTGCCAGCAGTTACTCTGAGGTAGCGGGGGCCTTTAACGGCAATGAGCAGTTCTTC; CDR3: CASSYSEVAGAFNGNEQFF
V: TRBV15; D: -; length: 14; J: TRBJ1-2; size: few; DNA: TGTGCCACCAGCAGAGTTGCGGGTCGGTATGGCTACACCTTC; CDR3: CATSRVAGRYGYTF
V: TRBV5-1; D: TRBD2; length: 16; J: TRBJ2-3; size: -; DNA: TGCGCCAGCAGCCCACGGACTAGCGGGAGTGCAGATACGCAGTATTTT; CDR3: CASSPRTSGSADTQYF
V: TRBV15; D: -; length: 16; J: TRBJ2-1; size: many; DNA: TGTGCCACCAGCAGAGCACTAGAGGCGTTGGTCAATGAGCAGTTCTTC; CDR3: CATSRALEALVNEQFF
V: TRBV6-5; D: -; length: 13; J: TRBJ1-2; size: few; DNA: TGTGCCAGCAGTTACGGGGAAAACTATGGCTACACCTTC; CDR3: CASSYGENYGYTF
V: TRBV7-9; D: -; length: 14; J: TRBJ2-7; size: many; DNA: TGTGCCAGCAGCAAGGGGTCGGGAGAAGGCAAGCAGTACTTC; CDR3: CASSKGSGEGKQYF
V: TRBV28; D: -; length: 12; J: TRBJ1-2; size: many; DNA: TGTGCCAGCAGTTTCCCGAACTATGGCTACACCTTC; CDR3: CASSFPNYGYTF
V: TRBV5-1; D: TRBD2; length: 15; J: TRBJ2-3; size: many; DNA: TGCGCCAGCAGCTTGTCACTAGCGACGGCCCATACGCAGTATTTT; CDR3: CASSLSLATAHTQYF
V: TRBV5-1; D: -; length: 16; J: TRBJ1-2; size: few; DNA: TGCGCCAGCAGCAAAACCCCTGGACACCTAACTTATGGCTACACCTTC; CDR3: CASSKTPGHLTYGYTF
V: TRBV5-1; D: TRBD1; length: 15; J: TRBJ1-4; size: -; DNA: TGCGCCAGCAGCCAACCGGGACAGGGGATCGAAAAACTGTTTTTT; CDR3: CASSQPGQGIEKLFF
V: TRBV10-2; D: TRBD2; length: 16; J: TRBJ2-1; size: few; DNA: TGCGCCAGCAGTGGGAGGGGACTAGCGGGCCCTAATGAGCAGTTCTTC; CDR3: CASSGRGLAGPNEQFF
V: TRBV28; D: -; length: 15; J: TRBJ2-7; size: many; DNA: TGTGCCAGCAGTTTACGGTCTAGGCCCCTTCCCGAGCAGTACTTC; CDR3: CASSLRSRPLPEQYF